The clone carrying this T cell receptor beta chain was seen just once. The antigen is not known. Deep TCR-beta sequencing used DNA from uncultured naive and memory CD4+ T cells. Generated by immunoSEQ multiplex PCR, the TCRdb table keeps only in-frame clones and is missing some. Of tens of thousands of clones detected, 85% to 95% appear once; the ten largest clones hold roughly 0.21%. These data belong to a study of CD4 T cells in relation to SARS-CoV-2 and coronaviruses. At the level of the study: The restricting HLA molecule for shared crossreactive spike epitopes was mapped.

Points from the study as a whole: Each donor contributed either pre-pandemic or post-infection samples, not both. Compared with monoreactive clones, crossreactive clones showed significantly weaker SARS-CoV-2 expansion.

CD4+ T cells from unexposed donors were obtained before the COVID-19 pandemic (2011-2018). The trim removed 5 bases at V and 4 bases at J, leaving 11 bases unmatched. The CDR3 consists of 15 residues. Per the germline V gene, CDR1 is SGHTA and CDR2 is FQGNSA. Sequencing was performed on naive CD4+ T cells from PBMCs. Subset noted: naive CD4+ T cells isolated by negative enrichment. The chain joins TRBV7-2 to TRBJ2-7; TRBD1 agrees at 7 bases. This TCR derives from a human donor in good health. The DNA of the CDR3 is TGTGCCAGCAGCCCAGGCGTGGGACAGAAGTACGAGCAGTACTTC. It yields the protein CASSPGVGQKYEQYF.